A selection of T cell receptor beta chains follows, all from one sample in a study of cytomegalovirus exposure and HLA in healthy donors. Sequencing used immunoSEQ multiplex PCR; TCRdb keeps in-frame clones, though not all of them. The data show around 100,000 clones, about 81% seen once. The source material was PBMCs. The receptors were gathered from a young man in good health and CMV-seronegative. The CDR3 runs from the conserved cysteine through the conserved F or W. A D gene is named only where the DNA matches it firmly. Clone size, where shown, is once, few, many, or a class for clones that have expanded.

v_gene: TRBV27
j_gene: TRBJ2-5
d_gene: NA
abundance: NA
CDR3aa: CASKMRGGLTQYF
CDR3nt: TGTGCCAGCAAGATGAGAGGGGGATTGACCCAGTACTTC

v_gene: TRBV2
j_gene: TRBJ2-7
d_gene: TRBD1
abundance: NA
CDR3aa: CASSMGGQGTYEQYF
CDR3nt: TGTGCCAGCAGCATGGGGGGACAGGGAACCTACGAGCAGTACTTC

v_gene: TRBV5-1
j_gene: TRBJ2-1
d_gene: NA
abundance: NA
CDR3aa: CASSLETNRHNEQFF
CDR3nt: TGCGCCAGCAGCTTGGAGACAAACCGGCACAATGAGCAGTTCTTC

v_gene: TRBV6-6
j_gene: TRBJ2-7
d_gene: TRBD2
abundance: NA
CDR3aa: CASNLLAGSPYEQYF
CDR3nt: TGTGCCAGCAACCTCTTAGCGGGAAGCCCCTACGAGCAGTACTTC

v_gene: TRBV20-1
j_gene: TRBJ2-7
d_gene: NA
abundance: NA
CDR3aa: CSATQGGEQYF
CDR3nt: TGCAGTGCTACCCAAGGGGGCGAGCAGTACTTC

v_gene: TRBV11-2
j_gene: TRBJ1-2
d_gene: NA
abundance: NA
CDR3aa: CASSSGTSNYGYTF
CDR3nt: TGTGCCAGCAGTTCCGGGACATCTAACTATGGCTACACCTTC

v_gene: TRBV4-1
j_gene: TRBJ2-5
d_gene: TRBD2
abundance: NA
CDR3aa: CASSHPWGTSGSQETQYF
CDR3nt: TGCGCCAGCAGCCACCCCTGGGGGACTAGCGGGAGTCAGGAGACCCAGTACTTC

v_gene: TRBV14
j_gene: TRBJ2-2
d_gene: NA
abundance: NA
CDR3aa: CASSRTRTANTGELFF
CDR3nt: TGTGCCAGCAGCCGCACTCGGACAGCTAACACCGGGGAGCTGTTTTTT

v_gene: TRBV7-9
j_gene: TRBJ2-3
d_gene: TRBD2
abundance: few
CDR3aa: CASSLGGGLAGDTQYF
CDR3nt: TGTGCCAGCAGCTTAGGAGGCGGGCTAGCGGGAGATACGCAGTATTTT

v_gene: TRBV27
j_gene: TRBJ2-7
d_gene: NA
abundance: NA
CDR3aa: CASSSSYEQYF
CDR3nt: TGTGCCAGCAGTTCGTCCTACGAGCAGTACTTC

v_gene: TRBV5-6
j_gene: TRBJ2-3
d_gene: TRBD1
abundance: NA
CDR3aa: CASSLSRRAGGLTDTQYF
CDR3nt: TGTGCCAGCAGCTTGTCCAGAAGGGCAGGGGGTCTCACAGATACGCAGTATTTT

v_gene: TRBV29-1
j_gene: TRBJ2-7
d_gene: NA
abundance: NA
CDR3aa: CSVEGPDSTYEQYF
CDR3nt: TGCAGCGTTGAAGGGCCCGACAGCACCTACGAGCAGTACTTC

v_gene: TRBV19
j_gene: TRBJ2-1
d_gene: TRBD2
abundance: NA
CDR3aa: CASSPSGTSKGQFF
CDR3nt: TGTGCCAGTAGTCCTTCTGGGACTAGCAAAGGGCAGTTCTTC

v_gene: TRBV7-8
j_gene: TRBJ1-6
d_gene: TRBD1
abundance: NA
CDR3aa: CASNRGQGSYNSPLHF
CDR3nt: TGTGCCAGCAACCGAGGACAGGGATCCTATAATTCACCCCTCCACTTT

v_gene: TRBV5-4
j_gene: TRBJ1-2
d_gene: TRBD1
abundance: NA
CDR3aa: CASSPQGTGAYGYTF
CDR3nt: TGTGCCAGCAGCCCCCAGGGGACAGGAGCCTATGGCTACACCTTC

v_gene: TRBV7-9
j_gene: TRBJ1-5
d_gene: TRBD1
abundance: NA
CDR3aa: CASSQSPGQNSNQPQHF
CDR3nt: TGTGCCAGCAGCCAGTCCCCGGGACAGAATAGCAATCAGCCCCAGCATTTT

v_gene: TRBV19
j_gene: TRBJ1-6
d_gene: TRBD1
abundance: once
CDR3aa: CASSITGGGGSPLHF
CDR3nt: TGTGCCAGTAGTATTACAGGAGGGGGCGGTTCACCCCTCCACTTT

v_gene: TRBV7-2
j_gene: TRBJ2-5
d_gene: NA
abundance: NA
CDR3aa: CASSLGGGRETQYF
CDR3nt: TGTGCCAGCAGCTTAGGGGGAGGTAGGGAGACCCAGTACTTC

v_gene: TRBV27
j_gene: TRBJ1-2
d_gene: NA
abundance: NA
CDR3aa: CASRGIQVLFDGYTF
CDR3nt: TGTGCCAGTCGCGGGATACAGGTCCTATTTGATGGCTACACCTTC

v_gene: TRBV7-8
j_gene: TRBJ1-1
d_gene: NA
abundance: NA
CDR3aa: CASSLAARGSEAFF
CDR3nt: TGTGCCAGCAGCCTAGCGGCCAGAGGTTCTGAAGCTTTCTTT

v_gene: TRBV29-1
j_gene: TRBJ2-1
d_gene: NA
abundance: NA
CDR3aa: CSVAGTLAEQFF
CDR3nt: TGCAGCGTTGCGGGGACTTTGGCTGAGCAGTTCTTC

v_gene: TRBV9
j_gene: TRBJ2-2
d_gene: NA
abundance: NA
CDR3aa: CASSVGGGNTGELFF
CDR3nt: TGTGCCAGCAGCGTAGGGGGAGGGAACACCGGGGAGCTGTTTTTT

v_gene: TRBV7-7
j_gene: TRBJ2-5
d_gene: NA
abundance: NA
CDR3aa: CASSYRAAGQETQYF
CDR3nt: TGTGCTAGCAGCTACAGGGCTGCGGGCCAAGAGACCCAGTACTTC

v_gene: TRBV5-1
j_gene: TRBJ1-1
d_gene: TRBD1
abundance: NA
CDR3aa: CASSRTGVDTEAFF
CDR3nt: TGCGCCAGCAGTAGGACAGGGGTTGACACTGAAGCTTTCTTT

v_gene: TRBV29-1
j_gene: TRBJ1-2
d_gene: NA
abundance: NA
CDR3aa: CSVDGATNYGYTF
CDR3nt: TGCAGCGTTGACGGAGCTACTAACTATGGCTACACCTTC

v_gene: TRBV6-1
j_gene: TRBJ2-7
d_gene: TRBD2
abundance: few
CDR3aa: CASSPGGTSIYEQYF
CDR3nt: TGTGCCAGCAGCCCAGGGGGGACTAGCATCTACGAGCAGTACTTC

v_gene: TRBV7-9
j_gene: TRBJ1-5
d_gene: NA
abundance: NA
CDR3aa: CASSALDGNNQPQHF
CDR3nt: TGTGCCAGCAGCGCCTTGGACGGGAACAATCAGCCCCAGCATTTT

v_gene: TRBV19
j_gene: TRBJ1-3
d_gene: NA
abundance: NA
CDR3aa: CASSKTVLSGNTIYF
CDR3nt: TGTGCCAGTAGTAAGACAGTTCTCTCTGGAAACACCATATATTTT

v_gene: TRBV27
j_gene: TRBJ1-2
d_gene: TRBD1
abundance: NA
CDR3aa: CASSPNPQGGGYGYTF
CDR3nt: TGTGCCAGCAGTCCCAACCCACAGGGGGGAGGGTATGGCTACACCTTC

v_gene: TRBV14
j_gene: TRBJ2-7
d_gene: NA
abundance: NA
CDR3aa: CASSQKGQRVLVGQYF
CDR3nt: TGTGCCAGCAGCCAGAAGGGACAGCGGGTCTTGGTGGGGCAGTACTTC

v_gene: TRBV13
j_gene: TRBJ2-3
d_gene: TRBD2
abundance: NA
CDR3aa: CASSLASGLTLSTDTQYF
CDR3nt: TGTGCCAGCAGCTTAGCTAGCGGATTAACGCTTAGCACAGATACGCAGTATTTT